This T cell receptor beta chain was identified during a study of blood T cell repertoires in COVID-19. Study summary: Nucleic acid was either cDNA or gDNA, and it came from T cells, B-cell-depleted T cells, or PBMCs.

TCRdb's copy holds only in-frame clones and misses some; the assay was immunoSEQ multiplex PCR. The sample holds 350,000 to 450,000 clones, around 87% seen once. The germline gives CDR1 MDHEN, CDR2 SYDVKM. Trimming removed 11 bases from V and 3 bases from J; junction bases left unmatched: 3. The CDR3 loop spans 11 amino acids. The chain has TRBV28 and TRBJ1-1; 7 bases align to TRBD1. Sequenced material: peripheral blood. The receptor comes from a human donor in a cohort sampled during active COVID-19. CDR3 nucleotide sequence: TGTGCCGCAACAGGGGACACTGAAGCTTTCTTT. Its protein is CAATGDTEAFF.